This TCR beta chain is drawn from a study of blood T cells in healthy people across ages. Study-level findings and limits: Older age went with lower TCR beta diversity per million T cells, in a roughly linear way.

A minimum of 7 million PBMCs was isolated per sample. Together with a sample-barcoded 5' primer, a J-beta primer mix was included in a second PCR lasting roughly 6 to 12 cycles. From the 5' RACE reads, TCRdb called clonotypes with MiXCR, one entry per CDR3 protein. Among 650,000 to 900,000 distinct CDR3 sequences listed, less than 80% were seen once. There are 11 residues in the CDR3. The germline CDR1 and CDR2 sequences are SNHLY and FYNNEI. Trimming removed 5 bases from V and 8 bases from J, with 7 bases in between. Concerning this clonotype itself: Antigen specificity is unknown.

The sequencing input was blood. The chain links TRBV2 to TRBJ2-1; maybe TRBD1 (5 bases). This TCR came from a man aged 25-40 years in good health. Written as DNA, the CDR3 is TGTGCCAGCAGTAAGGGGCATGAGCAGTTCTTC. As protein: CASSKGHEQFF.